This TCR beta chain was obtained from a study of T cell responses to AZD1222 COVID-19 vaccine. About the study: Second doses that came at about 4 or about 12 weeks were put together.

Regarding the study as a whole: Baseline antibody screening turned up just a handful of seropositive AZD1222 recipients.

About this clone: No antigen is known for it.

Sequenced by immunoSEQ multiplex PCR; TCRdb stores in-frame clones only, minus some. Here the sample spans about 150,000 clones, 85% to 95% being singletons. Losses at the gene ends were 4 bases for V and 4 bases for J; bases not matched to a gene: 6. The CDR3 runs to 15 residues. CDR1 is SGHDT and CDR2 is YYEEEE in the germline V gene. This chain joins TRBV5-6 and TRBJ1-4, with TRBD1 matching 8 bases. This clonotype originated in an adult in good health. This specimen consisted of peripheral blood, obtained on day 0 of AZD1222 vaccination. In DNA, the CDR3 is TGTGCCAGCAGCCTAAACAGGGGGTATAATGAAAAACTGTTTTTT. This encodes CASSLNRGYNEKLFF. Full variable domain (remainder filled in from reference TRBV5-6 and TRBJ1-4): DAGVTQSPTHLIKTRGQQVTLRCSPKSGHDTVSWYQQALGQGPQFIFQYYEEEERQRGNFPDRFSGHQFPNYSSELNVNALLLGDSALYLCASSLNRGYNEKLFFGSGTQLSVL.